This T cell receptor (beta chain) was sequenced during a study of shared clonotypes between healthy human individuals. A split of CD4+ cells into CD45RA+ naive and CD45RA-negative memory subsets was performed. Regarding the study as a whole: What naive subsets generally showed was a larger estimated richness than memory subsets showed. Among non-shared clonotypes, generation probabilities were lower than among those shared by all four donors. Sample collection involved blood only; tissue repertoires are likely different.

The method was immunoSEQ multiplex PCR; TCRdb's version includes in-frame clones alone and lacks a portion of them. The sample holds some 2.4 million clones; roughly 93% are singletons and the top ten take roughly 0.39%. Turning to this clone: Its antigen is undetermined.

CDR3 size: 16 residues. Germline V gene sequence: CDR1 MNHNS, CDR2 SASEGT. V was clipped by 0 bases and J by 7 bases, with 13 bases between them. Sequencing used naive CD4+ T cells from PBMCs. Specified subset: CD45RA+ positively selected. The chain couples TRBV6-1 to TRBJ1-6; no reliable D call. This TCR was sampled from a man aged 18 to 30 in good health. Some clones in this sample may be carry-over from other donors' samples. CDR3 sequence: CASSEAHLITNSPLHF. The CDR3 coding sequence is TGTGCCAGCAGTGAAGCTCACCTTATTACCAATTCACCCCTCCACTTT.